These 20 T cell receptor beta chains came from one sample sequenced in a study of identifying expanded T cells in peripheral blood. Data came from immunoSEQ multiplex PCR; TCRdb stores just in-frame clones and leaves some out. The repertoire consists of approximately 120,000 clones, with approximately 88% occurring once and the leading ten covering 3.3%. The sequenced sample consisted of blood. These receptors originate from a person aged 18 to 69 in good health.

The chain uses TRBV15 and TRBJ1-1; D might be TRBD1 (5 bases). Germline-derived CDR1 and CDR2 are LNHNV and YYDKDF (reference sequence). V shed 0 bases and J shed 5 bases, with 16 bases lying between them. This CDR3 spans 16 amino acids. The CDR3 DNA sequence: TGTGCCACCAGCAGAGATACCCACGGGGGAGAGACTGAAGCTTTCTTT. It specifies CATSRDTHGGETEAFF.

This rearrangement joins TRBV7-2 to TRBJ2-3, with D unclear. The CDR3 loop spans 12 amino acids. The germline V and J ends were trimmed by 5 bases and 6 bases, with 9 bases remaining between them. The germline gives CDR1 SGHTA, CDR2 FQGNSA. CDR3: CASSPGRDTQYF. CDR3 sequence (DNA): TGTGCCAGCAGCCCCGGGCGGGATACGCAGTATTTT.

This chain links TRBV6-5 with TRBJ1-2; D might be TRBD1 (6 bases). The CDR3 is 13 amino acids. V was shortened by 6 bases and J by 5 bases, with 13 bases between the two germline ends. CDR1 and CDR2 (germline): MNHEY, SVGAGI. The CDR3 here is CASSRDRTYGYTF. The CDR3 DNA sequence: TGTGCCAGCAGCCGCGACAGGACTTATGGCTACACCTTC.

The J gene is TRBJ1-1, the V gene TRBV4-3; D not certain. V was clipped by 1 base and J by 8 bases, with 11 bases between them. The CDR3 extends over 13 amino acids. Looked up from germline, CDR1 is LGHNA and CDR2 is YSLEER. For the CDR3, the DNA is TGCGCCAGCAGCCAAGGGGCACAAAAGGAAGCTTTCTTT. Translated: CASSQGAQKEAFF.

This chain connects TRBV9 to TRBJ1-1; 8 bases line up with TRBD1. V was pared by 4 bases and J by 11 bases, with 10 bases of the junction left unmatched. The germline V gene has CDR1 SGDLS and CDR2 YYNGEE. CDR3 size: 13 residues. CDR3 sequence: CASSFGPTGVAFF. In nucleotides, the CDR3 is TGTGCCAGCAGCTTTGGACCGACAGGGGTGGCTTTCTTT.

The chain joins TRBV6-1 to TRBJ2-7, with unresolved D. CDR3 size: 14 residues. Trimming took 2 bases from V and 3 from J, leaving 11 bases between them. Germline loops: CDR1 MNHNS, CDR2 SASEGT. The CDR3, as DNA: TGTGCCAGCAGTGAAATTCCTGTGTTCTACGAGCAGTACTTC. This sequence encodes CASSEIPVFYEQYF.

The chain couples TRBV7-6 to TRBJ2-1; D is unclear. Trimming stripped 2 bases from V and 4 bases from J, with 6 bases between. This CDR3 is 13 amino acids long. The germline CDR1 and CDR2 sequences are SGHVS and FNYEAQ. The CDR3 bases are TGTGCCAGCAGCTTAAGTGGGTACAATGAGCAGTTCTTC. Translating gives CASSLSGYNEQFF.

This clone was counted only a few times. The V call is TRBV11-2, the J call TRBJ1-4; D is unresolved. The CDR3 is made up of 15 amino acids. Per germline, CDR1 SGHAT and CDR2 FQNNGV. Trimming removed 7 bases from V and 1 base from J, with 13 bases in between. CDR3 in amino acids: CASTPDLLTNEKLFF. CDR3 bases: TGTGCCAGCACCCCGGACTTACTAACTAATGAAAAACTGTTTTTT.

CDR3 residues: CASSLEEGQPQHF. In DNA form, the CDR3 reads TGTGCCAGCAGCTTAGAAGAGGGGCAGCCCCAGCATTTT. The V and J genes are TRBV7-2 and TRBJ1-5; D is possibly TRBD1 (5 bases). Germline assignment: CDR1 SGHTA and CDR2 FQGNSA. The CDR3 has 13 residues. V was trimmed by 1 base and J by 7 bases, leaving 8 bases between them.

The rearrangement links TRBV5-4 to TRBJ1-2; 10 bases are a match to TRBD1. CDR1 is SGHNT, CDR2 YYREEE, per germline (reference sequence). The V segment lost 0 bases and the J segment 5 bases; nucleotides outside the gene matches: 7. This CDR3 region has 16 residues. The CDR3 sequence: CASSLDGWDRGYGYTF. CDR3 bases: TGTGCCAGCAGCTTGGATGGATGGGACAGGGGTTATGGCTACACCTTC. Full variable domain (rest looked up from reference TRBV5-4 and TRBJ1-2): ETGVTQSPTHLIKTRGQQVTLRCSSQSGHNTVSWYQQALGQGPQFIFQYYREEENGRGNFPPRFSGLQFPNYSSELNVNALELDDSALYLCASSLDGWDRGYGYTFGSGTRLTVV.

The V and J genes are TRBV19 and TRBJ2-1; the D call may be TRBD1 or TRBD2 (6 bases each). V dropped 6 bases and J dropped 7 bases, with 16 bases sitting between them. From germline, CDR1 is LNHDA and CDR2 SQIVND (reference sequence). CDR3 length: 14 amino acids. CDR3 nucleotides: TGTGCCAGTAGGCGGTCGGGGGCTTGGAATGAGCAGTTCTTC. Translation gives CASRRSGAWNEQFF.

V usage is TRBV11-2 and J usage is TRBJ2-5; D unresolved. Trimming removed 4 bases at V and 0 bases at J, with 9 bases between. CDR1 is SGHAT, CDR2 FQNNGV, per germline. The CDR3 consists of 14 residues. CDR3 protein: CASSSTSYQETQYF. In DNA, the CDR3 is TGTGCCAGCAGCTCGACATCGTACCAAGAGACCCAGTACTTC.

The chain has TRBV5-4 and TRBJ1-1, with D perhaps TRBD1 (6 bases). The ends were cut back, 1 base at V and 4 bases at J, with 11 bases in the middle. The germline V gene has CDR1 SGHNT and CDR2 YYREEE (reference sequence). The CDR3 is 14 amino acids. In nucleotides, the CDR3 is TGTGCCAGCAGCTTGTGGCAGGGGCGCACTGAAGCTTTCTTT. It encodes CASSLWQGRTEAFF.

J is TRBJ2-7 and V is TRBV28, with D maybe TRBD2 (7 bases). CDR3 length: 16 amino acids. Trimming left V 4 bases short and J 2 bases short, with 18 bases between. Germline assignment: CDR1 MDHEN and CDR2 SYDVKM. The CDR3: CASSSPREDRPYEQYF. CDR3 coding DNA: TGTGCCAGCAGTTCCCCCCGGGAGGACAGACCCTACGAGCAGTACTTC.

This clone was seen a single time. The rearrangement uses TRBV7-2 and TRBJ2-2; D is uncertain. The V end lost 0 bases, the J end lost 5 bases, and 10 bases lay between the germline ends. Germline-derived CDR1 and CDR2 are SGHTA and FQGNSA. The CDR3 runs 15 residues. The CDR3 is CASSLASLVTGELFF. CDR3 sequence (DNA): TGTGCCAGCAGCTTAGCGTCCCTGGTAACCGGGGAGCTGTTTTTT.

This clone came up a few times. J is TRBJ1-5 and V is TRBV6-1; no clear D. V lost 8 bases to trimming and J lost 0 bases, with 8 bases between them. CDR1 MNHNS and CDR2 SASEGT come from the germline V gene. CDR3 length: 13 amino acids. The CDR3 is CASGQTSNQPQHF. Here the CDR3 DNA reads TGTGCCAGCGGGCAGACTAGCAATCAGCCCCAGCATTTT.

The sample holds many counts of this clone. The V and J genes are TRBV25-1 and TRBJ1-1, with D unresolved. Deletions cut 3 bases from V and 0 bases from J, with 11 bases between. Germline loops: CDR1 MGHDK, CDR2 SYGVNS. The CDR3 sequence is 15 residues long. The CDR3 nucleotides are TGTGCCAGCAGTGATTTGAGGCTTATGAACACTGAAGCTTTCTTT. Its translation: CASSDLRLMNTEAFF. Supplemented by reference TRBV25-1 and TRBJ1-1, the full variable domain reads EADIYQTPRYLVIGTGKKITLECSQTMGHDKMYWYQQDPGMELHLIHYSYGVNSTEKGDLSSESTVSRIRTEHFPLTLESARPSHTSQYLCASSDLRLMNTEAFFGQGTRLTVV.

This clone was detected once. The J gene is TRBJ1-1, the V gene TRBV28; a weak D match, TRBD1 (5 bases). The germline V and J ends were trimmed by 5 bases and 6 bases, with 16 bases remaining between them. The CDR3 consists of 14 residues. Germline V gives CDR1 MDHEN, CDR2 SYDVKM. The CDR3 protein is CASSQTGLVPEAFF. The CDR3 nucleotides are TGTGCCAGCAGTCAGACGGGACTTGTTCCTGAAGCTTTCTTT.

The chain carries TRBV5-4 and TRBJ2-1, with D perhaps matching TRBD1 (5 bases). V lost 4 bases, J lost 1 base, and 15 bases lay in between. There are 16 residues in the CDR3. The germline CDR1 and CDR2 sequences are SGHNT and YYREEE (reference sequence). The CDR3 is CASSRDRYPSYNEQFF. CDR3 coding DNA: TGTGCCAGCAGCCGTGACAGATATCCTTCCTACAATGAGCAGTTCTTC.

This clone has only a few counts. The chain links TRBV11-2 to TRBJ2-7; 8 bases are a match to TRBD2. Germline V gives CDR1 SGHAT, CDR2 FQNNGV. V lost 6 bases, J lost 2 bases, and 9 bases stayed unmatched. This CDR3 is 15 amino acids long. The CDR3 reads CASRRIAGSPYEQYF. DNA for the CDR3: TGTGCCAGCAGAAGAATAGCGGGGTCCCCCTACGAGCAGTACTTC.